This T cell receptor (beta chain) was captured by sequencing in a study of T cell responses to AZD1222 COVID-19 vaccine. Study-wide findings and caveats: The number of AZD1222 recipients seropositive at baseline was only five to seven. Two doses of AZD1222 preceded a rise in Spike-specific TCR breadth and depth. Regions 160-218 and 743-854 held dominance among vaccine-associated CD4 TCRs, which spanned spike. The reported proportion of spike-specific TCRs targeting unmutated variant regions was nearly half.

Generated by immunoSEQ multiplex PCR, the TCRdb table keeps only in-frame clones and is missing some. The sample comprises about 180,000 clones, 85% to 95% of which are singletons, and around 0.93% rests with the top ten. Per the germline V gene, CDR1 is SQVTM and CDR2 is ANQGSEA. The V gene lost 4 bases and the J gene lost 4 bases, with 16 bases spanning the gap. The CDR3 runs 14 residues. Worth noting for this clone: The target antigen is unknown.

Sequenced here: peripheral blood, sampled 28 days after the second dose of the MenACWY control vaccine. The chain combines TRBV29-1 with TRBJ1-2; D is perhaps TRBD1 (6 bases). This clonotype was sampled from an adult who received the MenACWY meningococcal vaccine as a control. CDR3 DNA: TGCAGCGTTGGGACAGCCTTTACCTCCTATGGCTACACCTTC. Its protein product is CSVGTAFTSYGYTF.